This paragraph covers one T cell receptor beta chain sequence. The antigen is undetermined. This sample is drawn from a study of blood T cells in healthy people across ages. It was with a sample-barcoded 5' primer and a J-beta primer mix that a second PCR of roughly 6 to 11 cycles was run. TCRdb processed the 5' RACE reads anew with MiXCR; each CDR3 protein has one entry. The sample shows fewer than 2,000,000 distinct CDR3 sequences, around 36% of them seen only once. The length of the CDR3 is 15 residues. Broader study findings: Long-lived donors had more naive CD4+ cells and higher diversity than aged donors. It was not known whether donors were CMV positive (a possible confounder of expanded clonotype changes). Higher naive T cell percentage went strongly together with higher TCR beta diversity.

At least 6 million PBMCs were isolated per sample. The sample taken for sequencing was blood. The rearrangement uses TRBV12-3 or TRBV12-4 and TRBJ2-5; 7 bases map to TRBD2. The end of the DNA fits TRBJ2-7 better, so the J call may be wrong. This sequence was found in a woman in her 30s in good health. The CDR3, as DNA: TGTGCCAGCAGTTTCGGCGGGAGCAGGCTCTACGAGCAGTACTTC. It encodes CASSFGGSRLYEQYF.